Following are 9 T cell receptor beta chains from one sample sequenced in a study of molecular identifiers for immune sequencing clone quantification. Via MiXCR, TCRdb re-called the PCR reads, giving one row per CDR3 protein. The sample lists more than 250,000 distinct CDR3 sequences, about 21% occurring once. Sequencing was performed on naive CD8+ T cells from blood, with Jurkat cell RNA spiked in. Subset defined: FACS-sorted CD8+CD4-CCR7+CD45RA+ naive T cells. The receptor set was obtained from a human donor in good health. Some libraries in this study had Jurkat cell RNA spiked in.

This clonotype has at least ten counts. V usage is TRBV6-5 and J usage is TRBJ2-7; 7 nucleotides match TRBD1. The CDR3 runs to 13 residues. V was pared by 2 bases and J by 6 bases, with 4 bases of the junction left unmatched. Germline-derived CDR1 and CDR2 are MNHEY and SVGAGI. This chain's CDR3 is CASSYVGGSEQYF. The CDR3 DNA reads as TGTGCCAGCAGTTACGTAGGGGGCTCCGAGCAGTACTTC.

On this clonotype: One base away lies a much larger clone, so this may be a sequencing read error. This sequence joins TRBV2 and TRBJ2-7; the D is unclear. The CDR3 totals 13 residues. Trimming removed 6 bases from V and 4 bases from J, with 13 bases in between. The germline V gene encodes CDR1 SNHLY and CDR2 FYNNEI. The CDR3 region is CASSPESNYEQYF. Written as DNA, the CDR3 is TGTGCCAGCAGCCCAGAGAGTAATTACGAGCAGTACTTC. Using reference TRBV2 and TRBJ2-7 for the parts outside the CDR3, the full variable domain is EPEVTQTPSHQVTQMGQEVILRCVPISNHLYFYWYRQILGQKVEFLVSFYNNEISEKSEIFDDQFSVERPDGSNFTLKIRSTKLEDSAMYFCASSPESNYEQYFGPGTRLTVT.

This clonotype was seen at least ten times. The chain links TRBV6-6 to TRBJ2-4; 10 bases agree with TRBD1. Germline assignment: CDR1 MNHNY and CDR2 SVGAGI (reference sequence). CDR3 length: 16 amino acids. Trimming took 6 bases from V and 1 from J; bases not matched to a gene: 6. CDR3 amino acids: CASRSGQGGAKNIQYF. CDR3 nucleotide sequence: TGTGCCAGCAGATCTGGACAGGGGGGGGCCAAAAACATTCAGTACTTC.

Turning to this clonotype: A read error may explain this, as a much larger clone is one base away. This CDR3 is CASCQVGAEAFF. The CDR3 DNA follows: TGTGCCAGCTGCCAAGTGGGCGCTGAAGCTTTCTTT. The rearrangement links TRBV3-1 to TRBJ1-1; D remains ambiguous. The CDR3 is 12 amino acids. Germline loops: CDR1 LGHDT, CDR2 YNNKEL (reference sequence).

This clonotype was recorded many times. Here the CDR3 reads CASSQVGFGEKLFF. The CDR3 DNA reads TGCGCCAGCAGCCAAGTGGGCTTTGGTGAAAAACTGTTTTTT. The chain recombines TRBV4-1 with TRBJ1-4; D unclear. Germline V gives CDR1 MGHRA, CDR2 YSYEKL. The CDR3 consists of 14 residues. V shed 1 base and J shed 7 bases, with 10 bases lying between them.

This clonotype was seen once. This may come from a read error, since a much larger clone is one base off. The chain joins TRBV7-2 to TRBJ1-2; D not resolved. Germline V lookup: CDR1 SGHTA, CDR2 FQGNSA. This CDR3 is 16 amino acids long. This CDR3 reads CASSRLEEVANYGYAF. The CDR3 DNA sequence: TGTGCCAGCAGCCGCTTAGAGGAGGTAGCTAACTATGGCTACGCCTTC.

This clonotype has only a few counts. The chain is built from TRBV20-1 and TRBJ2-7; TRBD2 is a possible D gene (6 bases). V gave up 2 bases and J gave up 0 bases, with 14 bases separating them. Germline V lookup: CDR1 DFQATT, CDR2 SNEGSKA (reference sequence). The CDR3 length is 15 residues. This chain's CDR3 is CSARLLAEFSYEQYF. DNA for the CDR3: TGCAGTGCTAGACTCTTAGCGGAGTTCTCCTACGAGCAGTACTTC.

This chain uses TRBV4-3 with TRBJ1-2, with D perhaps TRBD1 (5 bases). V was pared by 0 bases and J by 1 base, with 9 bases between. The germline V gene encodes CDR1 LGHNA and CDR2 YSLEER. The CDR3 consists of 15 residues. For the CDR3, the DNA is TGCGCCAGCAGCCAAGATCGGGGCAGTAACTATGGCTACACCTTC. Its translation: CASSQDRGSNYGYTF.

This clonotype has more than one count but fewer than ten. The chain is built from TRBV11-2 and TRBJ2-3, with 10 positions matching TRBD2. After removal of 1 base from V and 2 bases from J, the junction contained 9 bases not matched to a gene. The CDR3 sequence is 18 residues long. Germline CDR1 and CDR2: SGHAT and FQNNGV. CDR3 loop: CASSLGLAGALITDTQYF. CDR3 nucleotides: TGTGCCAGCAGCTTAGGTCTAGCGGGGGCTCTTATCACAGATACGCAGTATTTT.